These T cell receptor beta chains were read from a single sample in a study of T-cell memory formation after mild COVID-19. In TCRdb, the 5' RACE reads were re-called with MiXCR into one record per CDR3 protein. The sample yields some 120,000 distinct CDR3 sequences, less than 6.5% seen once. The sample consisted of PBMCs or a T cell subset sorted from them (not recorded which). The receptors were sampled from an adult woman who had mild COVID-19 (a few samples of this study predate the infection). Cell type and time point are not known. Each CDR3 is given with its conserved first and last residue. The D gene is left open where the match is weak. Clone size is given for some rows only: seen once, a few or many times, or a class if the clone is expanded.

clone_size,v_call,j_call,d_call,cdr3_aa,cdr3_nt
.,TRBV20-1,TRBJ2-5,.,CSARAGTFGETQYF,TGCAGTGCTAGAGCCGGGACTTTTGGGGAGACCCAGTACTTC
few,TRBV13,TRBJ2-7,.,CASSLSVEQYF,TGTGCCAGCAGCTTGTCCGTAGAGCAGTACTTC
many,TRBV7-9,TRBJ2-1,.,CASSLSLAGLDNEQFF,TGTGCCAGCAGCCTCTCCCTGGCGGGGTTAGACAATGAGCAGTTCTTC
few,TRBV2,TRBJ2-1,TRBD2,CASSEQAGVSYNEQFF,TGTGCCAGCAGTGAACAAGCGGGAGTCTCCTACAATGAGCAGTTCTTC
many,TRBV5-1,TRBJ2-3,TRBD2,CASSLGSSGSTDTQYF,TGCGCCAGCAGCTTGGGGTCTAGCGGGAGCACAGATACGCAGTATTTT
many,TRBV11-2,TRBJ2-3,.,CASVGHASTDTQYF,TGTGCCAGCGTCGGACACGCTAGCACAGATACGCAGTATTTT
few,TRBV5-1,TRBJ1-1,.,CASSLEGAATSEAFF,TGCGCCAGCAGCTTGGAAGGGGCGGCTACATCTGAAGCTTTCTTT
few,TRBV12-3/TRBV12-4,TRBJ2-3,.,CASRREVDTQYF,TGTGCCAGCAGGAGGGAGGTAGATACGCAGTATTTT
.,TRBV18,TRBJ2-1,.,CASSPIDFSNEQFF,TGTGCCAGCTCACCAATCGACTTCTCCAATGAGCAGTTCTTC
many,TRBV5-4,TRBJ2-7,.,CASSPSGRDEQYF,TGTGCCAGCAGCCCCTCTGGACGGGACGAGCAGTACTTC